This T cell receptor (beta chain) was profiled in a study of blood T cell repertoires in COVID-19. About the study: PBMCs, B-cell-depleted T cells, or T cells were the source of the cDNA or gDNA that made up the material.

Libraries were prepared by immunoSEQ multiplex PCR; TCRdb keeps only in-frame clonotypes and omits some of them. The sample consists of 46,000 or so clones, 86% of them appearing once. The receptor comes from a man aged 55 to 70 with active or convalescent COVID-19. Input material: peripheral blood.

The CDR3 reads CASSFASMNTEAFF. Written as DNA, the CDR3 is TGTGCCAGCAGCTTTGCCAGTATGAACACTGAAGCTTTCTTT. V usage is TRBV7-2 and J usage is TRBJ1-1; D ambiguous. Trimming shortened V by 3 bases and J by 0 bases, and 8 bases separated the two germline ends. CDR1 and CDR2 (germline): SGHTA, FQGNSA. CDR3 length: 14 residues. The full variable domain, in which reference TRBV7-2 and TRBJ1-1 provide the parts outside the CDR3, is GAGVSQSPSNKVTEKGKDVELRCDPISGHTALYWYRQSLGQGLEFLIYFQGNSAPDKSGLPSDRFSAERTGGSVSTLTIQRTQQEDSAVYLCASSFASMNTEAFFGQGTRLTVV.